This T cell receptor beta chain was sequenced for a study of CD8 T cells in ankylosing spondylitis. Findings and limits, study-wide: Ankylosing spondylitis blood appeared to carry a characteristic TCR beta motif of roughly eight highly homologous variants. Reportedly, significant enrichment of disease-linked clones occurred in matched ankylosing spondylitis synovial fluid.

In making TCR beta libraries, quantitative 5'-RACE with molecular barcodes was used. MiXCR, run by TCRdb on the 5' RACE reads, gives a single entry per CDR3 protein. This sample has 100,000 to 150,000 distinct CDR3 sequences; about a sixth occur once, and the top ten carry 30% to 35%. Germline V gene data show CDR1 as MGHRA and CDR2 as YSYEKL. The ends lost 6 bases at V and 3 bases at J; junction bases unmatched: 3. CDR3 length: 13 residues. As for this clonotype: Its antigen is currently unknown.

The V call is TRBV4-1, the J call TRBJ2-5; 8 positions agree with TRBD2. This clonotype originated in a male donor with ankylosing spondylitis. The sequenced material came from blood, either unsorted or a sorted T cell fraction (not recorded which). The CDR3 sequence: CASSGAGEETQYF. Here the CDR3 DNA reads TGCGCCAGCAGTGGAGCGGGAGAAGAGACCCAGTACTTC.